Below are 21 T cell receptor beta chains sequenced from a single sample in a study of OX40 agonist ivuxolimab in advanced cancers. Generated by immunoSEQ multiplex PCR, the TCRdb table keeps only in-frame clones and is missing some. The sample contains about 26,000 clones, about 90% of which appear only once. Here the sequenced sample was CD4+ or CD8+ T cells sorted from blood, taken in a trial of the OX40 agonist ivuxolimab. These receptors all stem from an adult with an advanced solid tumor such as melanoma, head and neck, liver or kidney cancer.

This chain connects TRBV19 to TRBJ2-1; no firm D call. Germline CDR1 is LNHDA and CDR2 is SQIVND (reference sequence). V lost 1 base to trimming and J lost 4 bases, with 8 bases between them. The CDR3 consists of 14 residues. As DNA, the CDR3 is TGTGCCAGTAGTATAGGTGGGGTTTACAATGAGCAGTTCTTC. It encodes CASSIGGVYNEQFF.

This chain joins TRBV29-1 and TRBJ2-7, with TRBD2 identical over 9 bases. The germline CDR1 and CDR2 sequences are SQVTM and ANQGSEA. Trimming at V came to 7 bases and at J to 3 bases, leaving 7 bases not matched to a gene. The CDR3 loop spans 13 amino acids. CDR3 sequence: CSAGLANIYEQYF. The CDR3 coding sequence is TGCAGCGCAGGACTAGCGAATATCTACGAGCAGTACTTC.

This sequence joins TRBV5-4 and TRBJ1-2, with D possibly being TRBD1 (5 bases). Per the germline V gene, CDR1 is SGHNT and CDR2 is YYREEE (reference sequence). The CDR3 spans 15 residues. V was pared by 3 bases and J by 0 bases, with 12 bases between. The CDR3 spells CASSSGDRANYGYTF. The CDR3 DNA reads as TGTGCCAGCAGCTCCGGCGACAGAGCTAACTATGGCTACACCTTC. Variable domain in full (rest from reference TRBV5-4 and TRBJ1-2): ETGVTQSPTHLIKTRGQQVTLRCSSQSGHNTVSWYQQALGQGPQFIFQYYREEENGRGNFPPRFSGLQFPNYSSELNVNALELDDSALYLCASSSGDRANYGYTFGSGTRLTVV.

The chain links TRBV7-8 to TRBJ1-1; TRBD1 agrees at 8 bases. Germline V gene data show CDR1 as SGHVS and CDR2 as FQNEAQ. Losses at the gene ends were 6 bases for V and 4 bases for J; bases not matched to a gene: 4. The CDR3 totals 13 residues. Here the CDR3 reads CASRTTGGTEAFF. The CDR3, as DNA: TGTGCCAGCAGGACCACAGGGGGCACTGAAGCTTTCTTT. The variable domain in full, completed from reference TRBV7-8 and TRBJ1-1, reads GAGVSQSPRYKVAKRGQDVALRCDPISGHVSLFWYQQALGQGPEFLTYFQNEAQLDKSGLPSDRFFAERPEGSVSTLKIQRTQQEDSAVYLCASRTTGGTEAFFGQGTRLTVV.

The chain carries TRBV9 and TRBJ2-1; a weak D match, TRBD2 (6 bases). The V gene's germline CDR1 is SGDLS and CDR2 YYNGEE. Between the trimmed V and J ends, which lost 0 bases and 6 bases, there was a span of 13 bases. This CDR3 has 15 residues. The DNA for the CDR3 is TGTGCCAGCAGCGTAGGAGCGGGCCCGGGCAATGAGCAGTTCTTC. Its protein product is CASSVGAGPGNEQFF.

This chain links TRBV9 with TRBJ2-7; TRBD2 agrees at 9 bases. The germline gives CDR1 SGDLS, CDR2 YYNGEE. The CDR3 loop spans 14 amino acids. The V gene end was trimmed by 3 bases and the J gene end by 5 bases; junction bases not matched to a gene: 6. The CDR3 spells CASSGGSGRNEQYF. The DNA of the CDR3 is TGTGCCAGCAGCGGCGGGAGCGGGAGGAACGAGCAGTACTTC. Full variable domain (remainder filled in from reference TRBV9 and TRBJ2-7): DSGVTQTPKHLITATGQRVTLRCSPRSGDLSVYWYQQSLDQGLQFLIQYYNGEERAKGNILERFSAQQFPDLHSELNLSSLELGDSALYFCASSGGSGRNEQYFGPGTRLTVT.

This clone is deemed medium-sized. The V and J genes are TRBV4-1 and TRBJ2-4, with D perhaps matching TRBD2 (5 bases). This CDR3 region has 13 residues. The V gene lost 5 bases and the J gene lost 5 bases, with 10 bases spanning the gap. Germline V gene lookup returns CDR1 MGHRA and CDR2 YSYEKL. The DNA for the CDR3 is TGCGCCAGCAGCTCCGGACTTGAAAACATTCAGTACTTC. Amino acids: CASSSGLENIQYF.

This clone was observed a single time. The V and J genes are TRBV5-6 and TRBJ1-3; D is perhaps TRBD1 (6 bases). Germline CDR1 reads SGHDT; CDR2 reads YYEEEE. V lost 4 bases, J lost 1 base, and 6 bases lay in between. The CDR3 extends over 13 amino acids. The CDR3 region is CASSRGSGNTIYF. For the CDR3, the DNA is TGTGCCAGCAGCAGGGGGTCTGGAAACACCATATATTTT.

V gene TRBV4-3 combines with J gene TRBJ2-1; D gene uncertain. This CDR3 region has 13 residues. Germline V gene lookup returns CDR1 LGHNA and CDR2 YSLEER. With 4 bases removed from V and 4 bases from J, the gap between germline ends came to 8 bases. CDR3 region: CASSLKGYNEQFF. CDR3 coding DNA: TGCGCCAGCAGCCTTAAGGGATACAATGAGCAGTTCTTC.

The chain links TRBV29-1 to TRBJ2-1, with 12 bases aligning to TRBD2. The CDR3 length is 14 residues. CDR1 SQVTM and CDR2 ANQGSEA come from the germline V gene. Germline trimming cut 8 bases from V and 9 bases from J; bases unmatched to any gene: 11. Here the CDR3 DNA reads TGCAGCTTCCAGTCTAGCGGGAGGGCCTCTGAGCAGTTCTTC. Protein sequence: CSFQSSGRASEQFF.

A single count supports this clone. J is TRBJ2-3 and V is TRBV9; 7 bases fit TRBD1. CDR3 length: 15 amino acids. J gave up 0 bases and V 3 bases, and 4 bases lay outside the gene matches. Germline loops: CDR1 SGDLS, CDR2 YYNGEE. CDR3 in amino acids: CASSGTGQSTDTQYF. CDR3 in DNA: TGTGCCAGCAGCGGGACGGGACAGAGCACAGATACGCAGTATTTT.

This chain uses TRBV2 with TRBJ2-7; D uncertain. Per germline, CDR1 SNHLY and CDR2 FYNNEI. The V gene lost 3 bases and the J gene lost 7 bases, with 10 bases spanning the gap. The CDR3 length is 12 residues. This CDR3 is CASSDATREQYF. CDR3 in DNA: TGTGCCAGCAGTGATGCGACCCGAGAGCAGTACTTC.

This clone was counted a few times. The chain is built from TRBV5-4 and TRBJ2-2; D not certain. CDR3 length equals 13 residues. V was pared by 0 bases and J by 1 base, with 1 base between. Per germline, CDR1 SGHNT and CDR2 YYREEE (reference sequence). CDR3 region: CASSLGNTGELFF. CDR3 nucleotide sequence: TGTGCCAGCAGCTTGGGGAACACCGGGGAGCTGTTTTTT. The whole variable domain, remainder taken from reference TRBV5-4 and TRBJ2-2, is ETGVTQSPTHLIKTRGQQVTLRCSSQSGHNTVSWYQQALGQGPQFIFQYYREEENGRGNFPPRFSGLQFPNYSSELNVNALELDDSALYLCASSLGNTGELFFGEGSRLTVL.

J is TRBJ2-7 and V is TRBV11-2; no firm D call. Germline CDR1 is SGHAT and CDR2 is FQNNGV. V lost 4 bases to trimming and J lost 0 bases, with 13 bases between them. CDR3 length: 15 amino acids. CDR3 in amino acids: CASSSVLGFSYEQYF. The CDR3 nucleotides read TGTGCCAGCAGCTCTGTCCTGGGTTTCTCCTACGAGCAGTACTTC.

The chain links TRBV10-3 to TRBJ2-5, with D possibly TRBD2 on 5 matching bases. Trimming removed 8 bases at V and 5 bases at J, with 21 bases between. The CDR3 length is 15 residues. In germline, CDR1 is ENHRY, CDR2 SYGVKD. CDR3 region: CAIPEAPTSWETQYF. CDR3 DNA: TGTGCCATCCCGGAGGCCCCTACGAGTTGGGAGACCCAGTACTTC.

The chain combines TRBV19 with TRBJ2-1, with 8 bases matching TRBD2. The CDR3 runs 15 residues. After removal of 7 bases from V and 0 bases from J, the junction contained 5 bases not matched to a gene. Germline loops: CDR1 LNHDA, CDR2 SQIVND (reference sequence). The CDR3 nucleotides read TGTGCCAGTACCTTAGCGGGGAGCTCCTACAATGAGCAGTTCTTC. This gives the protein CASTLAGSSYNEQFF.

The CDR3 region is CASSFLGAGDTQYF. The CDR3 nucleotides are TGTGCCAGCAGCTTCTTAGGGGCGGGAGATACGCAGTATTTT. The V gene is TRBV13, the J gene TRBJ2-3, with D possibly being TRBD1 or TRBD2 (5 bases each). Looked up from germline, CDR1 is PRHDT and CDR2 is FYEKMQ (reference sequence). The CDR3 has 14 residues. Between the trimmed V and J ends, which lost 3 bases and 5 bases, there was a span of 12 bases.

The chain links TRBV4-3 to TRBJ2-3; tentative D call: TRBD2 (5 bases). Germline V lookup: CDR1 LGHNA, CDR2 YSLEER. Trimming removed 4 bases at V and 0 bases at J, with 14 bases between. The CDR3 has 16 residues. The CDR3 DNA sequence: TGCGCCAGCAGCCCAGGAACCAGGACTAGCACAGATACGCAGTATTTT. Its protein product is CASSPGTRTSTDTQYF.

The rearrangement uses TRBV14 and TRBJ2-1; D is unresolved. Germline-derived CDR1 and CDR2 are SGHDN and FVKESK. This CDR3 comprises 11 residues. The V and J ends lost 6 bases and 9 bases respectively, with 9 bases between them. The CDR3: CASSLTGEQFF. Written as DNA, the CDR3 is TGTGCCAGCAGTCTTACTGGTGAGCAGTTCTTC.

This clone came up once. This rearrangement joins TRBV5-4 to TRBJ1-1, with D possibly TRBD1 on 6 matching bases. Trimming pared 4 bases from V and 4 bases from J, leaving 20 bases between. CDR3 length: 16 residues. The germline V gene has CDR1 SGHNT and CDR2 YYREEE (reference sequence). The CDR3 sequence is CASSPLSGVWATEAFF. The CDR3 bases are TGTGCCAGCAGCCCCCTATCAGGGGTGTGGGCCACTGAAGCTTTCTTT.

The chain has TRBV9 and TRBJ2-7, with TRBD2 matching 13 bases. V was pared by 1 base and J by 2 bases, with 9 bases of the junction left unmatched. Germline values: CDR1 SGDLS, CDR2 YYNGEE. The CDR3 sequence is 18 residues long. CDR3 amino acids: CASSVRTSGSHNTYEQYF. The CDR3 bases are TGTGCCAGCAGCGTAAGGACTAGCGGGAGTCACAATACCTACGAGCAGTACTTC.